The 30 T cell receptor beta chains below all came from one sample that was sequenced in a study of T cells in Graves' hyperthyroidism and ophthalmopathy. Authors of the study amplified TCR beta CDR3 regions from RNA transcripts. TCR CDR3 underwent first-round RT-PCR with the HTBI primer set. TCRdb itself ran the multiplex PCR reads through MiXCR, one entry per CDR3 protein. The sample holds roughly 560,000 distinct CDR3 sequences; around 15% are singletons and the top ten take around 4.1%. Material for sequencing was blood. The origin of the receptors is a woman aged 40 to 50 with Graves' ophthalmopathy.

This clonotype was observed at least ten times. V and J are TRBV6-2 or TRBV6-3 and TRBJ1-2, with 7 nucleotides matching TRBD1. This CDR3 spans 16 amino acids. The trim removed 4 bases at V and 4 bases at J, leaving 12 bases unmatched. Germline loops: CDR1 MNHEY, CDR2 SVGEGT. Written as DNA, the CDR3 is TGTGCCAGCAGTTCCCAGTATTCGACAGGGTTCTATGGCTACACCTTC. This encodes CASSSQYSTGFYGYTF.

This clonotype was counted many times. This chain connects TRBV11-2 to TRBJ1-5; maybe TRBD1 (6 bases). CDR3 length: 15 residues. Germline CDR1 and CDR2: SGHAT and FQNNGV. V lost 0 bases to trimming and J lost 6 bases, with 12 bases between them. The CDR3 DNA sequence: TGTGCCAGCAGCTTAGATCCGGGGGCCGGTCAGCCCCAGCATTTT. Amino acid sequence: CASSLDPGAGQPQHF.

Ten or more counts support this clonotype. The V and J genes are TRBV27 and TRBJ1-1; TRBD1 aligns across 8 bases. Germline loops: CDR1 MNHEY, CDR2 SMNVEV (reference sequence). This CDR3 contains 16 residues. The trim removed 10 bases at V and 0 bases at J, leaving 13 bases unmatched. The CDR3 protein is CATARDRIRLNTEAFF. CDR3 bases: TGTGCCACCGCCCGGGACAGGATTCGATTGAACACTGAAGCTTTCTTT.

This clonotype was picked up many times. The J gene is TRBJ2-7, the V gene TRBV6-1; 7 nucleotides line up with TRBD1. The CDR3 totals 13 residues. Trimming cost V 11 bases and J 4 bases; bases outside gene matches: 11. Germline V lookup: CDR1 MNHNS, CDR2 SASEGT. The chain's CDR3 is CALYRTGVYEQYF. CDR3 nucleotides: TGTGCCCTTTATCGAACAGGGGTTTACGAGCAGTACTTC.

Many counts were recorded for this clonotype. This chain connects TRBV29-1 to TRBJ1-2, with D possibly being TRBD1 (5 bases). Trimming removed 1 base at V and 0 bases at J, with 9 bases between. The germline CDR1 and CDR2 sequences are SQVTM and ANQGSEA. CDR3 size: 14 residues. CDR3 DNA sequence: TGCAGCGTTGAAGGGACACTTACTAACTATGGCTACACCTTC. Encoded protein: CSVEGTLTNYGYTF.

This clonotype was detected ten times or more. One junction end disagrees with the germline gene, perhaps due to a read error. The chain couples TRBV29-1 to TRBJ1-1; D not certain. Germline V CDR1 and CDR2: SQVTM, ANQGSEA. The CDR3 runs 13 residues. The CDR3 is CSAEFQRNTEAFF. As DNA, the CDR3 is TGCAGCGCTGAATTCCAAAGGAACACTGAAGCTTTCTTT.

This clonotype has ten or more counts. The chain employs TRBV5-1 and TRBJ1-2; 7 nucleotides agree with TRBD1. The CDR3 is made up of 15 amino acids. The J segment lost 6 bases and the V segment lost 1 base, leaving 9 bases of the junction unmatched. Germline CDR1 and CDR2: SGHRS and YFSETQ. CDR3 in amino acids: CASSLWDSGPHGYTF. Written as DNA, the CDR3 is TGCGCCAGCAGCTTGTGGGACAGTGGACCGCATGGCTACACCTTC.

The rearrangement links TRBV11-1 to TRBJ2-1, with D perhaps matching TRBD2 (6 bases). From germline, CDR1 is SGHAT and CDR2 FQDESV (reference sequence). With 5 bases removed from V and 5 bases from J, the gap between germline ends came to 13 bases. This CDR3 is built from 14 residues. CDR3 sequence reads: CASSPWDSHNEQFF. The CDR3 nucleotides read TGTGCCAGCAGCCCCTGGGACTCTCACAATGAGCAGTTCTTC.

This clonotype was seen ten or more times. The chain has TRBV30 and TRBJ1-1, with TRBD1 as a possible D gene (5 bases). V shed 0 bases and J shed 2 bases, with 10 bases lying between them. The CDR3 has 14 amino acids. CDR1 and CDR2 (germline): GTSNPN, SVGIG (reference sequence). As DNA, the CDR3 is TGTGCCTGGAGTGTATGGCAGGGAAACACTGAAGCTTTCTTT. It encodes CAWSVWQGNTEAFF.

This clonotype came up many times. The V call is TRBV28, the J call TRBJ1-1; D unresolved. The CDR3 runs to 13 residues. V was pared by 3 bases and J by 3 bases, with 8 bases between. CDR1 and CDR2 (germline): MDHEN, SYDVKM. In DNA, the CDR3 is TGTGCCAGCAGTTTTGGGGAAGACACTGAAGCTTTCTTT. This sequence encodes CASSFGEDTEAFF.

This clonotype has a count of ten or more. V usage is TRBV2 and J usage is TRBJ2-7; TRBD2 agrees at 7 bases. This CDR3 is 15 amino acids long. Germline CDR1 SNHLY, CDR2 FYNNEI. Losses at the gene ends were 3 bases for V and 4 bases for J; bases not matched to a gene: 9. CDR3 nucleotides: TGTGCCAGCAGTGAGATGGGCGGGAGAGTATACGAGCAGTACTTC. Amino acid sequence: CASSEMGGRVYEQYF.

V gene TRBV28 combines with J gene TRBJ1-1, with D uncertain. V was trimmed by 6 bases and J by 3 bases, leaving 11 bases between them. The CDR3 spans 13 residues. The germline V gene has CDR1 MDHEN and CDR2 SYDVKM. The CDR3, as DNA: TGTGCCAGCAGCAACCATATGGACACTGAAGCTTTCTTT. Its protein product is CASSNHMDTEAFF.

This clonotype has ten or more counts. The rearrangement links TRBV20-1 to TRBJ1-2; D remains ambiguous. Trimming shortened V by 4 bases and J by 2 bases, and 5 bases separated the two germline ends. CDR3 length: 11 amino acids. Looked up from germline, CDR1 is DFQATT and CDR2 is SNEGSKA (reference sequence). The DNA of the CDR3 is TGCAGTGCTAAGGAGAACTATGGCTACACCTTC. Encoded protein: CSAKENYGYTF.

This clonotype was counted ten times or more. The genes are TRBV4-1 and TRBJ2-5; a weak D match, TRBD2 (6 bases). Trimming shortened V by 4 bases and J by 1 base, and 16 bases separated the two germline ends. CDR1 is MGHRA, CDR2 YSYEKL, per germline. There are 16 residues in the CDR3. CDR3 nucleotide sequence: TGCGCCAGCAGCCCCTGGGATAGCGGAGCCCAAGAGACCCAGTACTTC. Translating gives CASSPWDSGAQETQYF.

This clonotype showed up many times. The chain joins TRBV20-1 to TRBJ1-1, with D unclear. The V gene lost 2 bases and the J gene lost 4 bases, with 8 bases spanning the gap. The CDR3 totals 12 residues. Per germline, CDR1 DFQATT and CDR2 SNEGSKA (reference sequence). The CDR3: CSARPEGTEAFF. Written as DNA, the CDR3 is TGCAGTGCTAGACCGGAGGGCACTGAAGCTTTCTTT.

V usage is TRBV20-1 and J usage is TRBJ1-1, with 9 bases matching TRBD1. Trimming took 8 bases from V and 4 from J; bases not matched to a gene: 5. The CDR3 covers 12 residues. Germline V gene data show CDR1 as DFQATT and CDR2 as SNEGSKA (reference sequence). The CDR3 is CSLRTGATEAFF. CDR3 nucleotide sequence: TGCAGTCTAAGGACAGGGGCCACTGAAGCTTTCTTT.

This clonotype was counted many times. The genes are TRBV11-1 and TRBJ1-1; D may be TRBD1 (5 bases). The germline V gene encodes CDR1 SGHAT and CDR2 FQDESV (reference sequence). The CDR3 consists of 15 residues. The V end lost 5 bases, the J end lost 0 bases, and 13 bases lay between the germline ends. DNA for the CDR3: TGTGCCAGCAGCCTGAGGGGCTTCATGAACACTGAAGCTTTCTTT. Protein product: CASSLRGFMNTEAFF.

This clonotype was seen only a few times. This chain links TRBV7-9 with TRBJ2-5; D remains ambiguous. CDR1 is SEHNR and CDR2 is FQNEAQ in the germline V gene (reference sequence). The CDR3 extends over 15 amino acids. V lost 2 bases to trimming and J lost 5 bases, with 15 bases between them. The CDR3 region has the DNA TGTGCCAGCAGCTTACGAGACTCCCATAGGGAGACCCAGTACTTC. It yields the protein CASSLRDSHRETQYF.

This clonotype was counted ten times or more. This clone may be a read error of a much larger clone one base away. The chain employs TRBV12-3 or TRBV12-4 and TRBJ1-5; D gene unclear. Trimming left V 2 bases short and J 6 bases short, with 5 bases between. The CDR3 extends over 12 amino acids. The CDR3 coding sequence is TGTGCCAGCAGTTTATGGGTTCAGCCCCAGCATTTT. Protein product: CASSLWVQPQHF.

The table lists this clonotype with many counts. The rearrangement joins TRBV20-1 to TRBJ2-2; D is possibly TRBD1 (5 bases). This CDR3 has 12 amino acids. Trimming left V 5 bases short and J 7 bases short, with 11 bases between. CDR1 is DFQATT and CDR2 is SNEGSKA in the germline V gene (reference sequence). CDR3 protein: CSASEDSGELFF. The CDR3 DNA sequence: TGCAGTGCTTCGGAAGACAGCGGGGAGCTGTTTTTT.

This clonotype was detected ten times or more. This sequence joins TRBV28 and TRBJ2-7; 9 bases fit TRBD2. CDR1 is MDHEN, CDR2 SYDVKM, per germline. The CDR3 covers 14 residues. With V trimmed by 6 bases and J by 2 bases, 5 bases remained unmatched. Here the CDR3 DNA reads TGTGCCAGCAGCTGGACTAGCGACGCCTACGAGCAGTACTTC. Residues: CASSWTSDAYEQYF.

The J gene is TRBJ1-2, the V gene TRBV29-1; D perhaps matches TRBD1 (5 bases). This CDR3 is 13 amino acids long. Germline V gives CDR1 SQVTM, CDR2 ANQGSEA. Trimming cost V 5 bases and J 8 bases, with 18 bases left between them. CDR3 amino acids: CSVFIPGVRGYTF. The CDR3 DNA reads as TGCAGCGTTTTTATTCCGGGGGTACGGGGCTACACCTTC.

This clonotype was seen more than once but under ten times. The rearrangement uses TRBV9 and TRBJ2-2; 9 nucleotides match TRBD1. This CDR3 has 14 amino acids. CDR1 is SGDLS, CDR2 YYNGEE, per germline. V trimming: 7 bases; J trimming: 1 base; junction bases outside the gene matches: 2. The CDR3 bases are TGTGCCAGCGGGACAGGGTGGAACACCGGGGAGCTGTTTTTT. This translates into CASGTGWNTGELFF.

This clonotype was recorded many times. The genes are TRBV7-2 and TRBJ2-1; 10 nucleotides agree with TRBD2. J lost 0 bases, V lost 2 bases, and 1 base had no gene match. The germline V gene encodes CDR1 SGHTA and CDR2 FQGNSA. The CDR3 consists of 16 residues. DNA of the CDR3: TGTGCCAGCAGCTTATCTAGCGGGAGCTCCTACAATGAGCAGTTCTTC. It translates to CASSLSSGSSYNEQFF.

The sample holds many counts of this clonotype. This chain links TRBV6-5 with TRBJ2-2; D not resolved. The V gene lost 0 bases and the J gene lost 3 bases, with 11 bases spanning the gap. The CDR3 covers 16 residues. Germline V CDR1 and CDR2: MNHEY, SVGAGI. CDR3 sequence (DNA): TGTGCCAGCAGTTACTCTTTTTATTTGCACACCGGGGAGCTGTTTTTT. Amino acid sequence: CASSYSFYLHTGELFF.

This clonotype was found many times. The rearrangement uses TRBV6-2 or TRBV6-3 and TRBJ2-7; D is unresolved. Germline CDR1 is MNHEY and CDR2 is SVGEGT. V dropped 2 bases and J dropped 7 bases, with 6 bases sitting between them. The CDR3 totals 11 residues. This CDR3 reads CASSYGWEQYF. CDR3 DNA: TGTGCCAGCAGTTACGGGTGGGAGCAGTACTTC.

This clonotype showed up many times. The gene calls are TRBV6-1 and TRBJ2-7; no firm D call. The germline V gene encodes CDR1 MNHNS and CDR2 SASEGT. V was trimmed by 11 bases and J by 0 bases, leaving 17 bases between them. The CDR3 extends over 14 amino acids. CDR3 DNA sequence: TGTGCCGTCGCACGGACGCGAAGCTCCTACGAGCAGTACTTC. It specifies CAVARTRSSYEQYF.

In this sample, this clonotype turned up many times. This chain links TRBV28 with TRBJ2-2, with D possibly being TRBD1 (6 bases). Trimming took off 7 bases at V and 4 bases at J, with 16 bases between the two ends. The V gene's germline CDR1 is MDHEN and CDR2 SYDVKM. The CDR3 is 15 residues long. The CDR3 reads CASTLRGSFTGELFF. DNA of the CDR3: TGTGCCAGCACCCTGAGGGGGAGCTTCACCGGGGAGCTGTTTTTT.

This clonotype was recorded many times. The chain joins TRBV7-2 to TRBJ1-2; D may be TRBD1 (6 bases). This CDR3 spans 14 amino acids. From germline, CDR1 is SGHTA and CDR2 FQGNSA. V was cut by 3 bases and J by 8 bases, with 16 bases left in between. For the CDR3, the DNA is TGTGCCAGCAGCTTGTCCTCGGGACATGAGGGCTACACCTTC. This translates into CASSLSSGHEGYTF.

This chain connects TRBV27 to TRBJ2-5; no clear D gene. The germline CDR1 and CDR2 sequences are MNHEY and SMNVEV (reference sequence). V shed 5 bases and J shed 2 bases, with 15 bases lying between them. The CDR3 has 15 residues. CDR3: CASSRSPGMQETQYF. CDR3 nucleotides: TGTGCCAGCAGTCGATCCCCCGGAATGCAAGAGACCCAGTACTTC.